Following are 27 T cell receptor beta chains from one sample sequenced in a study of CD8 T cells in Susac syndrome. RNA in amounts of roughly 0.5 to 1 ug was reverse transcribed with random hexamers. MiXCR was run by TCRdb on the immunoSEQ multiplex PCR reads, yielding one entry per CDR3 protein. The sample carries tens of thousands of distinct CDR3 sequences, 91% recorded once. Sequencing input: CD8+ T cells from PBMCs. The receptor source for this set is a human donor with multiple sclerosis.

CDR3 in DNA: TGTGCCAGCAGCTTTCCTTTAGACGTTCAAGAGACCCAGTACTTC. Protein: CASSFPLDVQETQYF. J is TRBJ2-5 and V is TRBV7-2; D not certain. With 3 bases removed from V and 2 bases from J, the gap between germline ends came to 13 bases. The CDR3 length is 15 residues. Germline V gene data show CDR1 as SGHTA and CDR2 as FQGNSA.

The chain is built from TRBV20-1 and TRBJ1-5; the match to TRBD1 covers 10 bases. The CDR3 sequence is 15 residues long. Germline CDR1 and CDR2: DFQATT and SNEGSKA (reference sequence). This CDR3 is CSASPGQGSHQPQHF. CDR3 DNA sequence: TGCAGCGCAAGTCCGGGACAGGGGAGTCATCAGCCCCAGCATTTT.

This clonotype was seen a single time. This sequence joins TRBV29-1 and TRBJ2-1; D gene ambiguous. The CDR3 is 12 amino acids. V lost 4 bases and J 6 bases, leaving 10 bases between the germline ends. Per germline, CDR1 SQVTM and CDR2 ANQGSEA. CDR3 coding DNA: TGCAGCGTTGTCCCTCTGGCCAATGAGCAGTTCTTC. It encodes CSVVPLANEQFF.

The chain uses TRBV7-9 and TRBJ1-1; 7 bases are shared with TRBD1. The J segment lost 1 base and the V segment lost 3 bases, leaving 11 bases of the junction unmatched. CDR1 SEHNR and CDR2 FQNEAQ come from the germline V gene (reference sequence). The CDR3 is 17 residues long. The CDR3 region has the DNA TGTGCCAGCAGCTTTCCCAAGCGACAGGGATGGAACACTGAAGCTTTCTTT. Amino acids: CASSFPKRQGWNTEAFF. Full variable domain (remainder filled in from reference TRBV7-9 and TRBJ1-1): DTGVSQNPRHKITKRGQNVTFRCDPISEHNRLYWYRQTLGQGPEFLTYFQNEAQLEKSRLLSDRFSAERPKGSFSTLEIQRTEQGDSAMYLCASSFPKRQGWNTEAFFGQGTRLTVV.

The chain recombines TRBV10-3 with TRBJ1-2, with TRBD1 as a possible D gene (6 bases). The CDR3 sequence is 15 residues long. Germline CDR1 is ENHRY and CDR2 is SYGVKD. V dropped 1 base and J dropped 6 bases, with 15 bases sitting between them. This CDR3 reads CAISELGGPGDGYTF. DNA of the CDR3: TGTGCCATCAGTGAGTTGGGGGGGCCAGGAGATGGCTACACCTTC.

The V and J genes are TRBV19 and TRBJ2-4; perhaps D is TRBD1 or TRBD2 (5 bases each). This CDR3 has 21 amino acids. Germline V gene data show CDR1 as LNHDA and CDR2 as SQIVND (reference sequence). V lost 7 bases and J 6 bases, leaving 37 bases between the germline ends. CDR3 coding DNA: TGTGCCAGTAACCCCCTGAACCGGGACCCCATGACCCCTACGAGTGCAAACATTCAGTACTTC. Encoded protein: CASNPLNRDPMTPTSANIQYF.

The chain's CDR3 is CASSLGREYDNEQFF. CDR3 sequence (DNA): TGTGCCAGCAGCCTTGGGCGGGAGTACGACAATGAGCAGTTCTTC. The rearrangement uses TRBV11-2 and TRBJ2-1, with 7 bases aligning to TRBD2. J gave up 5 bases and V 5 bases, and 9 bases lay outside the gene matches. In germline, CDR1 is SGHAT, CDR2 FQNNGV. The CDR3 length is 15 residues.

The rearrangement links TRBV11-2 to TRBJ2-4; maybe TRBD2 (5 bases). The CDR3 contains 13 residues. Germline assignment: CDR1 SGHAT and CDR2 FQNNGV. V gave up 2 bases and J gave up 8 bases, with 10 bases separating them. CDR3 protein: CASSLYEGYIQYF. CDR3 DNA sequence: TGTGCCAGCAGCTTATACGAGGGCTACATTCAGTACTTC.

The chain has TRBV6-1 and TRBJ2-7, with TRBD2 matching over 7 bases. Trimming cost V 6 bases and J 1 base; bases outside gene matches: 9. Germline CDR1 reads MNHNS; CDR2 reads SASEGT. The CDR3 contains 15 residues. The DNA for the CDR3 is TGTGCCAGCAGACCACTCCGGGGGGAGTCCTACGAGCAGTACTTC. Residues: CASRPLRGESYEQYF.

The CDR3 DNA follows: TGTGCCACCAGTGAGGGAAGGTCGCCGCCTTATGGCTACACCTTC. Translation gives CATSEGRSPPYGYTF. This chain joins TRBV24-1 and TRBJ1-2; D unclear. V gave up 4 bases and J gave up 5 bases, with 16 bases separating them. This CDR3 spans 15 amino acids. Germline V gives CDR1 KGHDR, CDR2 SFDVKD.

V gene TRBV6-2 or TRBV6-3 combines with J gene TRBJ2-1; TRBD2 agrees at 7 bases. Germline V CDR1 and CDR2: MNHEY, SVGEGT. J was trimmed by 2 bases and V by 8 bases; bases with no gene match: 18. This CDR3 is 18 amino acids long. As DNA, the CDR3 is TGTGCCAGCGCCCCGTTTGACAGCGGGGCGCTCACCTACAATGAGCAGTTCTTC. Protein: CASAPFDSGALTYNEQFF.

This clonotype was found once. The rearrangement uses TRBV4-1 and TRBJ1-4, with 7 bases that match TRBD1. The junction had 3 bases not matched to a gene; V was cut back by 5 bases and J by 3 bases. This CDR3 spans 14 amino acids. Germline V CDR1 and CDR2: MGHRA, YSYEKL. CDR3 in DNA: TGCGCCAGCAGCTTCGACAGGGCTAATGAAAAACTGTTTTTT. Translated: CASSFDRANEKLFF.

V and J are TRBV5-1 and TRBJ1-4; TRBD1 agrees at 9 bases. The CDR3 length is 16 residues. In germline, CDR1 is SGHRS, CDR2 YFSETQ. V lost 4 bases to trimming and J lost 1 base; unmatched junction nucleotides: 5. The CDR3 coding sequence is TGCGCCAGCAGCCTTCCGGGACAGGGAACTAATGAAAAACTGTTTTTT. Encoded protein: CASSLPGQGTNEKLFF.

This clonotype was seen once. The CDR3 reads CASSFGGSNTEAFF. The CDR3 nucleotides are TGTGCCAGCAGCTTCGGGGGCTCGAACACTGAAGCTTTCTTT. The V gene is TRBV6-5, the J gene TRBJ1-1, with D maybe TRBD1 (6 bases). The CDR3 covers 14 residues. Trimming pared 6 bases from V and 1 base from J, leaving 12 bases between. Per the germline V gene, CDR1 is MNHEY and CDR2 is SVGAGI.

V and J are TRBV12-3 or TRBV12-4 and TRBJ2-2; a possible D gene is TRBD1 (6 bases). V lost 1 base to trimming and J lost 1 base, with 13 bases between them. This CDR3 has 17 residues. Here the CDR3 reads CASSLVPQGLNTGELFF. The DNA for the CDR3 is TGTGCCAGCAGTTTAGTGCCCCAGGGGCTGAACACCGGGGAGCTGTTTTTT.

CDR3 loop: CASSLSFGGYLYEQYF. The DNA of the CDR3 is TGTGCCAGCAGTTTATCGTTCGGGGGTTATTTGTACGAGCAGTACTTC. The gene calls are TRBV28 and TRBJ2-7; a weak D match, TRBD2 (6 bases). Per the germline V gene, CDR1 is MDHEN and CDR2 is SYDVKM. Trimming stripped 1 base from V and 4 bases from J, with 17 bases between. The CDR3 consists of 16 residues.

The V call is TRBV3-1, the J call TRBJ2-1, with 10 bases identical to TRBD2. CDR3 length equals 18 residues. Germline trimming cut 1 base from V and 9 bases from J; bases unmatched to any gene: 15. Per germline, CDR1 LGHDT and CDR2 YNNKEL (reference sequence). As DNA, the CDR3 is TGTGCCAGCAGCCAAGTTTTTATAAGGCTAGCGGGAGTTGGTGAGCAGTTCTTC. Translated: CASSQVFIRLAGVGEQFF.

The chain couples TRBV28 to TRBJ2-5; a possible D gene is TRBD2 (6 bases). CDR3 length: 15 amino acids. The germline gives CDR1 MDHEN, CDR2 SYDVKM. V gave up 6 bases and J gave up 6 bases, with 20 bases separating them. CDR3: CASRAVLGGGQTQYF. The CDR3 DNA follows: TGTGCCAGCAGGGCGGTGCTCGGGGGTGGGCAGACCCAGTACTTC.

J is TRBJ1-6 and V is TRBV6-1; 8 positions agree with TRBD1. Germline V gene data show CDR1 as MNHNS and CDR2 as SASEGT. V lost 3 bases and J lost 10; bases outside the gene matches: 5. There are 14 residues in the CDR3. The CDR3 bases are TGTGCCAGCAGTGAGGACAGGGTCAGGTCACCCCTCCACTTT. This sequence encodes CASSEDRVRSPLHF.

This sequence joins TRBV20-1 and TRBJ1-1; 7 bases map to TRBD1. Germline V gives CDR1 DFQATT, CDR2 SNEGSKA (reference sequence). The CDR3 covers 12 residues. J lost 8 bases, V lost 1 base, and 4 bases had no gene match. The CDR3 region is CSARAGTEEAFF. The CDR3 DNA is TGCAGTGCTAGAGCAGGGACAGAGGAAGCTTTCTTT.

This sequence joins TRBV20-1 and TRBJ2-6, with 8 bases matching TRBD2. V lost 3 bases, J lost 0 bases, and 4 bases stayed unmatched. The CDR3 runs to 16 residues. Per the germline V gene, CDR1 is DFQATT and CDR2 is SNEGSKA (reference sequence). This CDR3 reads CSARRGARSGANVLTF. CDR3 in DNA: TGCAGTGCTAGGCGGGGGGCCCGCTCTGGGGCCAACGTCCTGACTTTC.

This clonotype is labeled medium-sized. This chain uses TRBV27 with TRBJ2-7; 9 nucleotides match TRBD1. The V gene end was trimmed by 5 bases and the J gene end by 4 bases; junction bases not matched to a gene: 3. The V gene's germline CDR1 is MNHEY and CDR2 SMNVEV (reference sequence). The CDR3 is made up of 13 amino acids. CDR3 in DNA: TGTGCCAGCAGTCCGGGACAGGGATACGAGCAGTACTTC. It is translated as CASSPGQGYEQYF.

This chain links TRBV7-6 with TRBJ2-7; 7 bases fit TRBD1. Trimming removed 6 bases from V and 3 bases from J; junction bases left unmatched: 8. The CDR3 has 14 amino acids. CDR1 and CDR2 (germline): SGHVS, FNYEAQ. The CDR3 here is CASSFTDRDYEQYF. CDR3 nucleotides: TGTGCCAGCAGTTTCACTGACAGGGACTACGAGCAGTACTTC.

The chain links TRBV28 to TRBJ2-7, with D unresolved. Germline CDR1 and CDR2: MDHEN and SYDVKM. The CDR3 is made up of 15 amino acids. Trimming left V 1 base short and J 2 bases short, with 12 bases between. CDR3 sequence: CASSLFHTRAYEQYF. The CDR3 DNA reads TGTGCCAGCAGTTTATTCCACACGCGAGCCTACGAGCAGTACTTC.

CDR3 sequence reads: CASSSRGDADTQYF. The CDR3 coding sequence is TGTGCCAGTAGTTCCCGGGGAGACGCAGATACGCAGTATTTT. This chain uses TRBV19 with TRBJ2-3; perhaps TRBD2 as D (5 bases). Looked up from germline, CDR1 is LNHDA and CDR2 is SQIVND (reference sequence). The CDR3 has 14 amino acids. Trimming took off 5 bases at V and 4 bases at J, with 13 bases between the two ends. Based on the CDR3 plus reference TRBV19 and TRBJ2-3, the full variable domain is DGGITQSPKYLFRKEGQNVTLSCEQNLNHDAMYWYRQDPGQGLRLIYYSQIVNDFQKGDIAEGYSVSREKKESFPLTVTSAQKNPTAFYLCASSSRGDADTQYFGPGTRLTVL.

The gene calls are TRBV12-3 or TRBV12-4 and TRBJ2-1, with D tentatively TRBD1 (6 bases). This CDR3 is 13 amino acids long. Trimming removed 2 bases at V and 10 bases at J, with 12 bases between. The CDR3 here is CASSLIMTGEQFF. Here the CDR3 DNA reads TGTGCCAGCAGTTTAATAATGACAGGCGAGCAGTTCTTC.

This sequence joins TRBV28 and TRBJ2-5; D is undetermined. Germline CDR1 and CDR2: MDHEN and SYDVKM. Trimming removed 5 bases from V and 2 bases from J, with 18 bases in between. The CDR3 is 16 residues long. The chain's CDR3 is CASSLLKTQPQETQYF. The DNA of the CDR3 is TGTGCCAGCAGTCTTCTTAAAACTCAGCCACAAGAGACCCAGTACTTC. The variable domain in full, completed from reference TRBV28 and TRBJ2-5, reads DVKVTQSSRYLVKRTGEKVFLECVQDMDHENMFWYRQDPGLGLRLIYFSYDVKMKEKGDIPEGYSVSREKKERFSLILESASTNQTSMYLCASSLLKTQPQETQYFGPGTRLLVL.